The rows below give T cell receptor beta chains drawn from one sample of a study of T cell repertoires in cytomegalovirus infection. Their target antigens are unknown. TCRdb processed the reads anew with MiXCR; each CDR3 protein has one entry. The sample consists of around 900,000 distinct CDR3 sequences, about a third of them appearing once. The material sequenced was cultured CD8+ T cells from PBMCs, taken from culture after CMV antigen stimulation. These receptors came from a human donor in good health (CMV status not recorded). Some clones in this sample may be carry-over from other donors' samples. CDR3s include the opening cysteine and the closing phenylalanine or tryptophan. A D gene is named only where the DNA matches it firmly. A clone size is listed for some rows: how often the clone was seen (once, few, many), or a class if it is expanded.

V	D	J	size	CDR3	DNA
TRBV19	.	TRBJ1-4	.	CASKALREDNEKLFF	TGTGCCAGTAAGGCCCTCAGGGAAGATAATGAAAAACTGTTTTTT
TRBV6-2/TRBV6-3	.	TRBJ1-4	few	CASTRSGREKLFF	TGTGCCAGCACCAGATCCGGTCGGGAAAAACTGTTTTTT
TRBV7-8	.	TRBJ2-3	many	CASSLSRGGLGTDTQYF	TGTGCCAGCAGCTTATCCCGTGGGGGGCTTGGTACAGATACGCAGTATTTT
TRBV4-1	.	TRBJ2-3	.	CASSQGSTGRSDTQYF	TGCGCCAGCAGCCAAGGGTCTACCGGAAGATCAGATACGCAGTATTTT
TRBV12-3/TRBV12-4	.	TRBJ1-1	.	CASSLALGLTEAFF	TGTGCCAGCAGTTTAGCGCTGGGGTTAACTGAAGCTTTCTTT
TRBV6-2/TRBV6-3	.	TRBJ2-3	few	CASSYSAVTDTQYF	TGTGCCAGCAGTTACTCGGCAGTAACAGATACGCAGTATTTT
TRBV15	TRBD1	TRBJ2-3	.	CATSRDRNRGHTDTQYF	TGTGCCACCAGCAGAGATAGGAACAGGGGCCACACAGATACGCAGTATTTT
TRBV7-9	TRBD2	TRBJ2-3	few	CASFPGGVQDTQYF	TGTGCCAGCTTCCCCGGGGGGGTCCAGGATACGCAGTATTTT
TRBV27	.	TRBJ1-2	few	CASSPLGGDYGYTF	TGTGCCAGCAGTCCCCTGGGGGGAGATTATGGCTACACCTTC
TRBV6-5	.	TRBJ1-1	many	CASSYFGGSNTEAFF	TGTGCCAGCAGTTACTTCGGGGGCTCAAACACTGAAGCTTTCTTT
TRBV19	.	TRBJ2-1	few	CASSILFLNSYNEQFF	TGTGCCAGTAGTATCTTGTTCCTAAACTCCTACAATGAGCAGTTCTTC
TRBV7-3	.	TRBJ1-6	many	CASSLISAVNSPLHF	TGTGCCAGCAGCTTAATTTCGGCAGTTAATTCACCCCTCCACTTT
TRBV7-8	.	TRBJ2-1	.	CASSLALRGLYNEQFF	TGTGCCAGCAGCTTAGCGTTGCGGGGGCTCTACAATGAGCAGTTCTTC
TRBV7-7	.	TRBJ2-1	.	CASSSPTSEQFF	TGTGCTAGCAGCTCACCCACCAGTGAGCAGTTCTTC
TRBV4-2	TRBD2	TRBJ2-5	few	CASSQDLPGGIGQTQYF	TGTGCCAGCAGCCAAGATCTCCCGGGGGGGATCGGGCAGACCCAGTACTTC
TRBV5-1	TRBD1	TRBJ1-1	once	CASSLGQGAFDTEAFF	TGCGCCAGCAGCTTGGGACAGGGGGCGTTTGACACTGAAGCTTTCTTT
TRBV7-9	.	TRBJ2-5	many	CASSTPQGQRAETQYF	TGTGCCAGCAGCACCCCACAGGGTCAGAGGGCAGAGACCCAGTACTTC
TRBV24-1	.	TRBJ2-1	.	CATSATASSRSYNEQFF	TGTGCCACCAGTGCCACTGCTAGCAGCCGCTCCTACAATGAGCAGTTCTTC
TRBV6-6	.	TRBJ1-1	.	CASSLSFGEAFF	TGTGCCAGCAGTCTTTCTTTTGGTGAAGCTTTCTTT
TRBV6-2/TRBV6-3	.	TRBJ2-5	few	CASRGRRSSNETQYF	TGTGCCAGCAGAGGCCGGAGGTCAAGTAACGAGACCCAGTACTTC
TRBV7-9	.	TRBJ2-3	few	CASSFRAPGSSDTQYF	TGTGCCAGCAGCTTCCGGGCGCCCGGAAGTTCAGATACGCAGTATTTT
TRBV6-9	TRBD2	TRBJ2-1	once	CASREASGGARRNEQFF	TGTGCCAGCAGGGAGGCTAGCGGGGGGGCCAGAAGGAATGAGCAGTTCTTC
TRBV29-1	TRBD1	TRBJ1-4	.	CSVRGTGGTNEKLFF	TGCAGCGTTCGCGGGACAGGGGGAACTAATGAAAAACTGTTTTTT
TRBV5-1	.	TRBJ1-6	.	CASSLAGGFGALNSPLHF	TGCGCCAGCAGCTTGGCCGGCGGGTTCGGGGCCCTTAATTCACCCCTCCACTTT
TRBV19	TRBD2	TRBJ2-1	few	CASSASGWVYNEQFF	TGTGCCAGTAGTGCTAGCGGGTGGGTCTACAATGAGCAGTTCTTC
TRBV24-1	TRBD1	TRBJ2-2	.	CATSDSTGDTGELFF	TGTGCCACCAGTGATTCGACAGGGGACACCGGGGAGCTGTTTTTT
TRBV10-2	.	TRBJ1-5	.	CASSERQANQPQHF	TGCGCCAGCAGTGAACGACAGGCCAATCAGCCCCAGCATTTT
TRBV7-3	TRBD1	TRBJ2-3	.	CASSSLDRGNTDTQYF	TGTGCCAGCAGCTCCCTGGACAGGGGGAACACAGATACGCAGTATTTT
TRBV29-1	.	TRBJ1-5	.	CSVLLRDGRPQHF	TGCAGCGTCCTTTTGCGGGATGGTCGGCCCCAGCATTTT
TRBV19	.	TRBJ2-1	.	CASSIVAPYSYNEQFF	TGTGCCAGTAGTATAGTGGCCCCATACTCCTACAATGAGCAGTTCTTC
TRBV27	TRBD1	TRBJ1-5	few	CASSSLVKGAEEAQHF	TGTGCCAGCAGTTCCCTCGTAAAGGGGGCCGAAGAGGCCCAGCATTTT